This T cell receptor beta chain originates from a study of shared clonotypes between healthy human individuals. In the study overall: The study used three CD4 naive, three CD4 memory, two CD8 naive and one CD8 memory plate per donor.

Several immunoSEQ plates held equal portions of the genomic DNA taken from each subset. Profiling relied on immunoSEQ multiplex PCR, and the TCRdb table lists in-frame clones only, not all of them. The sample includes approximately 590,000 clones, nearly 97% of them seen just once. CD8 cells classed as naive were CD45RO-negative and positively selected for CCR7, excluding terminally differentiated effector memory CD45RA+ cells. CDR1 and CDR2 (germline): MGHRA, YSYEKL. V gave up 0 bases and J gave up 2 bases, with 14 bases separating them. This CDR3 is 16 amino acids long. The sample comprised naive CD8+ T cells sorted from blood. The chain couples TRBV4-1 to TRBJ2-7, with D possibly matching TRBD2 (6 bases). The clonotype originates from a woman aged 30 to 39 in good health. CDR3 in DNA: TGCGCCAGCAGCCAAGACCCCGGCGGGATAGCCTACGAGCAGTACTTC. It translates to CASSQDPGGIAYEQYF.